This TCR beta chain was recovered during a study of OX40 agonist ivuxolimab in advanced cancers. Study-wide findings and caveats: At 0.1 to 3.0 mg/kg and by week 6, CD4+ and CD8+ T cells in the blood had expanded clonally. The investigators did not determine what antigen specificity the expanded peripheral T cells had.

The CDR3 loop spans 16 amino acids. Trimming removed 2 bases from V and 5 bases from J; junction bases left unmatched: 5. CDR1 and CDR2 (germline): SEHNR, FQNEAQ (reference sequence). Of note for this clone: Its antigen is unknown.

The repertoire was sequenced with immunoSEQ multiplex PCR; TCRdb's copy has only in-frame clones and lacks some. Of 45,000 to 55,000 clones listed, around 94% are singletons. V is TRBV7-9 and J is TRBJ2-7; the match to TRBD2 covers 14 bases. Material: CD4+ or CD8+ T cells sorted from blood, obtained in a trial of the OX40 agonist ivuxolimab. The origin of this receptor is an adult with an advanced solid tumor such as melanoma, head and neck, liver or kidney cancer. The CDR3 bases are TGTGCCAGCAGCTTATTGACTAGCGGGAGGGCCCACGAGCAGTACTTC. It is translated as CASSLLTSGRAHEQYF.